The 18 T cell receptor beta chains given below trace back to one sample, sequenced in a study of blood T cell repertoires in COVID-19. The data were produced by immunoSEQ multiplex PCR, yet TCRdb's version contains in-frame clones alone and is incomplete. In the table there are 90,000 or so clones, 90% of which are singletons. Sequencing input: peripheral blood. These receptor sequences come from a man aged 18 to 35 with COVID-19, enrolled during active disease.

This sequence joins TRBV7-6 and TRBJ2-7, with a tentative D call TRBD1 (6 bases). The CDR3 extends over 16 amino acids. CDR1 and CDR2 from the germline V gene are SGHVS and FNYEAQ. The V end was cut by 6 bases, the J end by 7 bases, with 25 bases between. Written as DNA, the CDR3 is TGTGCCAGCAGTCCGGATCTTAGCGAGGGGGTCGGGGAGCAGTACTTC. Translating it yields CASSPDLSEGVGEQYF.

V and J are TRBV7-2 and TRBJ2-3; TRBD1 agrees at 7 bases. This CDR3 region has 16 residues. CDR1 is SGHTA, CDR2 FQGNSA, per germline. V was clipped by 1 base and J by 2 bases; unmatched bases: 6. The CDR3 spells CASSLGQGGFTDTQYF. As DNA, the CDR3 is TGTGCCAGCAGCTTAGGACAGGGCGGCTTCACAGATACGCAGTATTTT.

In DNA, the CDR3 is TGTGCCAGTAGTATACGGGGGGACAGGGGAGGTAGTCAGCCCCAGCATTTT. Protein: CASSIRGDRGGSQPQHF. The chain couples TRBV19 to TRBJ1-5, with 10 bases matching TRBD1. Germline CDR1 LNHDA, CDR2 SQIVND (reference sequence). With 2 bases clipped from V and 6 bases from J, the junction kept 10 bases outside the gene matches. This CDR3 region has 17 residues.

The J gene is TRBJ2-7, the V gene TRBV7-2; 7 bases are a match to TRBD2. The CDR3 runs 15 residues. After removal of 5 bases from V and 3 bases from J, the junction contained 10 bases not matched to a gene. CDR1 and CDR2 (germline): SGHTA, FQGNSA. The CDR3 loop reads CASSRTGEGRYEQYF. Here the CDR3 DNA reads TGTGCCAGCAGCCGGACGGGGGAGGGCCGCTACGAGCAGTACTTC.

The V call is TRBV28, the J call TRBJ1-2; TRBD1 aligns across 9 bases. The V gene's germline CDR1 is MDHEN and CDR2 SYDVKM. V trimming: 6 bases; J trimming: 5 bases; junction bases outside the gene matches: 10. The CDR3 contains 15 residues. The CDR3 here is CASSPGQGSRYGYTF. CDR3 sequence (DNA): TGTGCCAGCAGCCCGGGACAGGGAAGTCGGTATGGCTACACCTTC.

The chain joins TRBV11-2 to TRBJ2-1; weak D call: TRBD1 (6 bases). V was clipped by 5 bases and J by 5 bases, with 13 bases between them. CDR3 length: 14 amino acids. Germline CDR1 reads SGHAT; CDR2 reads FQNNGV. For the CDR3, the DNA is TGTGCCAGCAGCCTACAGGGTACCCACAATGAGCAGTTCTTC. The encoded protein is CASSLQGTHNEQFF.

This chain uses TRBV29-1 with TRBJ2-7; TRBD2 might be the D (5 bases). This CDR3 has 13 residues. The germline V and J ends were trimmed by 2 bases and 2 bases, with 10 bases remaining between them. CDR1 and CDR2 (germline): SQVTM, ANQGSEA. The CDR3 spells CSVERAETYEQYF. In DNA, the CDR3 is TGCAGCGTTGAAAGAGCGGAAACCTACGAGCAGTACTTC.

V and J are TRBV7-6 and TRBJ2-3; a weak D match, TRBD2 (6 bases). The CDR3 consists of 15 residues. V was clipped by 1 base and J by 2 bases, with 10 bases between them. Germline CDR1 SGHVS, CDR2 FNYEAQ. This CDR3 is CASSLGAGHTDTQYF. The DNA for the CDR3 is TGTGCCAGCAGCTTAGGCGCGGGGCACACAGATACGCAGTATTTT.

This clone came up once. V usage is TRBV4-3 and J usage is TRBJ2-5; 7 bases align to TRBD1. In germline, CDR1 is LGHNA, CDR2 YSLEER. The V segment lost 1 base and the J segment 0 bases; nucleotides outside the gene matches: 5. The CDR3 contains 16 residues. The CDR3 sequence is CASSQGQTGYQETQYF. For the CDR3, the DNA is TGCGCCAGCAGCCAAGGGCAGACAGGGTACCAAGAGACCCAGTACTTC.

The chain has TRBV12-3 or TRBV12-4 and TRBJ2-7; D is unresolved. The V end was cut by 3 bases, the J end by 5 bases, with 5 bases between. The CDR3 runs 11 residues. The CDR3 DNA sequence: TGTGCCAGCAGTTTTAACAACGAGCAGTACTTC. Translating it yields CASSFNNEQYF.

The CDR3 reads CASRRQGADQPQHF. The CDR3 DNA follows: TGTGCCAGCAGGAGACAGGGGGCTGATCAGCCCCAGCATTTT. V and J are TRBV6-6 and TRBJ1-5, with TRBD1 matching over 10 bases. Germline assignment: CDR1 MNHNY and CDR2 SVGAGI (reference sequence). This CDR3 has 14 amino acids. V gave up 6 bases and J gave up 5 bases; unmatched junction bases: 4.

The chain is built from TRBV4-3 and TRBJ1-2, with 7 nucleotides matching TRBD1. CDR3 size: 13 residues. Germline V gene lookup returns CDR1 LGHNA and CDR2 YSLEER. Unmatched junction bases numbered 7, after V lost 3 bases and J lost 9 bases. CDR3 protein: CASSHLRGESYTF. In nucleotides, the CDR3 is TGCGCCAGCAGCCATCTCAGGGGGGAGAGCTACACCTTC.

The chain carries TRBV5-6 and TRBJ2-1; 14 positions match TRBD2. V trimming: 3 bases; J trimming: 7 bases; junction bases outside the gene matches: 6. This CDR3 region has 16 residues. Germline V gene data show CDR1 as SGHDT and CDR2 as YYEEEE. The chain's CDR3 is CASSSGTSGSVNEQFF. DNA of the CDR3: TGTGCCAGCAGCTCGGGGACTAGCGGGAGCGTGAATGAGCAGTTCTTC.

This clone came up once. This chain links TRBV29-1 with TRBJ2-3, with a tentative D call TRBD1 (6 bases). This CDR3 has 12 amino acids. The germline CDR1 and CDR2 sequences are SQVTM and ANQGSEA. Trimming cost V 7 bases and J 1 base, with 9 bases left between them. This CDR3 reads CSARTGTDTQYF. The CDR3 nucleotides are TGCAGCGCCAGGACAGGCACAGATACGCAGTATTTT.

The V and J genes are TRBV28 and TRBJ2-7, with TRBD2 matching 10 bases. The CDR3 covers 15 residues. The J segment lost 5 bases and the V segment lost 6 bases, leaving 10 bases of the junction unmatched. From germline, CDR1 is MDHEN and CDR2 SYDVKM. This CDR3 reads CASRGLAVTLDEQYF. DNA for the CDR3: TGTGCCAGCAGAGGACTAGCGGTCACCCTTGACGAGCAGTACTTC.

The chain combines TRBV10-3 with TRBJ2-7; a weak D match, TRBD1 (5 bases). This CDR3 is built from 13 residues. Germline CDR1 reads ENHRY; CDR2 reads SYGVKD. V was trimmed by 11 bases and J by 2 bases, leaving 16 bases between them. The CDR3 DNA sequence: TGTGCCCCAAACCCCCAGGGTGCCTACGAGCAGTACTTC. Translating gives CAPNPQGAYEQYF.

Comment on this clone: The sample contains more than one DNA sequence encoding this CDR3. DNA of the CDR3: TGTGCCAGTAGTATAGGGCGGTACAATGAGCAGTTCTTC. It specifies CASSIGRYNEQFF. V usage is TRBV19 and J usage is TRBJ2-1; no definite D call. The CDR3 length is 13 residues. The germline CDR1 and CDR2 sequences are LNHDA and SQIVND (reference sequence). With 1 base removed from V and 4 bases from J, the gap between germline ends came to 5 bases.

This chain uses TRBV6-5 with TRBJ1-1; TRBD1 matches at 7 bases. Trimming took 6 bases from V and 7 from J; bases not matched to a gene: 8. The CDR3 loop spans 13 amino acids. The V gene's germline CDR1 is MNHEY and CDR2 SVGAGI. This CDR3 reads CASRGIGDSEAFF. The CDR3 DNA is TGTGCCAGCAGGGGGATAGGGGACAGTGAAGCTTTCTTT.